A selection of T cell receptor beta chains follows, all from one sample in a study of blood T cells in healthy people across ages. TCRdb analysed the 5' RACE reads with MiXCR anew, one entry per CDR3 protein. The profile covers approximately 700,000 distinct CDR3 sequences, with less than 40% appearing a single time and 15% to 19% taken by the ten largest. The specimen sequenced was blood. The receptor set was obtained from an elderly woman in good health. CDR3s include the opening cysteine and the closing phenylalanine or tryptophan. Each record gives: CDR3 length, J gene, clone size, V gene, D gene, CDR3 protein, CDR3 DNA. A D gene is named only where the DNA matches it firmly. The size entry is marked missing in some rows and otherwise reads once, few, many or a size class.

>13|TRBJ1-1|few|TRBV6-2/TRBV6-3|NA
CASSFLITTEAFF
TGTGCCAGCAGTTTTCTGATCACCACTGAAGCTTTCTTT
>15|TRBJ1-4|few|TRBV6-5|NA
CASSWGGLLNEKRFF
TGTGCCAGCAGTTGGGGAGGACTGCTTAATGAAAAACGGTTTTTT
>15|TRBJ1-6|many|TRBV4-2|NA
CASSPTGGGNSPLHF
TGTGCCAGCAGCCCGACGGGGGGAGGGAATTCACCCCTCCACTTT
>15|TRBJ1-2|NA|TRBV2|NA
CAGSEAPQGRYGYTF
TGTGCCGGCAGTGAAGCGCCGCAGGGGAGGTATGGCTACACCTTC
>11|TRBJ2-3|few|TRBV19|NA
CASTTTDTQYF
TGTGCCAGTACCACCACAGATACGCAGTATTTT
>13|TRBJ1-6|NA|TRBV5-1|NA
CASSLDWDSPLHF
TGCGCCAGCAGCTTAGATTGGGATTCACCCCTCCACTTT
>13|TRBJ1-4|NA|TRBV30|NA
CAFIGTWDEKLFF
TGTGCCTTCATCGGGACGTGGGATGAAAAACTGTTTTTT
>15|TRBJ2-6|many|TRBV7-3|NA
CASRRGSSGANVLTF
TGTGCCAGCAGGCGGGGAAGCTCTGGGGCCAACGTCCTGACTTTC
>15|TRBJ2-5|NA|TRBV4-3|NA
CASSLRPGPQETQYF
TGCGCCAGCAGCTTGCGGCCAGGGCCCCAAGAGACCCAGTACTTC
>13|TRBJ1-1|NA|TRBV7-2|NA
CASTRAPGTEAFF
TGTGCCAGCACCAGAGCCCCGGGCACTGAAGCTTTCTTT